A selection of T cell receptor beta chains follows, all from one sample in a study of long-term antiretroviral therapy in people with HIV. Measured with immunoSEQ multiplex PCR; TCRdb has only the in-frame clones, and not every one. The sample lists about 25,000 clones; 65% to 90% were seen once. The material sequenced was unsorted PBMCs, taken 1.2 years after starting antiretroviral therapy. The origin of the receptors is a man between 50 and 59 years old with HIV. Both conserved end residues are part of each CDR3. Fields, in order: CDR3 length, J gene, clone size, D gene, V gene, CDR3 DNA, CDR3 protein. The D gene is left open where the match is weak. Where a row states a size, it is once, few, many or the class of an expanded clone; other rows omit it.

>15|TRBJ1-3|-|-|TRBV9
TGTGCCAGCAGCGTAGGTGAGAGCACTGGAAACACCATATATTTT
CASSVGESTGNTIYF
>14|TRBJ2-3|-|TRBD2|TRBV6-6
TGTGCCAGCAGTGGGTCGGGGGGGCCGGGTACGCAGTATTTT
CASSGSGGPGTQYF
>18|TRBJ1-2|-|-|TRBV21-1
TGTGCCAGCAGCAAAGCTACGGGACAGGGTTTAAATGTGCCTGGCTACACCTTC
CASSKATGQGLNVPGYTF
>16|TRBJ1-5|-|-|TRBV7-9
TGTGCCAGCAGCTCCTACGGGGTCTTAAGCAATCAGCCCCAGCATTTT
CASSSYGVLSNQPQHF
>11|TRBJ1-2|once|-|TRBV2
TGTGCCAGCTCCCGGGACTATGGCTACACCTTC
CASSRDYGYTF
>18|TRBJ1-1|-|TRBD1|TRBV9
TGTGCCAGCAGCGTAGATCCGGGACAGGGTGGCATGAACACTGAAGCTTTCTTT
CASSVDPGQGGMNTEAFF
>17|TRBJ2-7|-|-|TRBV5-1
TGCGCCAGCAGCTTGGTTTCCCCGACAGCGAGGGACTACGAGCAGTACTTC
CASSLVSPTARDYEQYF
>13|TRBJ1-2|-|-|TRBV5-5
TGTGCCAGCAGCTTGGTAAGCTGGGATGGCTACACCTTC
CASSLVSWDGYTF
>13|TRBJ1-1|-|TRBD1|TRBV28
TGTGCCAGCAGTACAGGGGGAAACACTGAAGCTTTCTTT
CASSTGGNTEAFF
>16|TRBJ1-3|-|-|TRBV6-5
TGTGCCAGCAGTTACTCGCACTGGGGGCAAGGAAACACCATATATTTT
CASSYSHWGQGNTIYF
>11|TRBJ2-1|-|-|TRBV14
TGTGCCAGCAGCCAATACAATGAGCAGTTCTTC
CASSQYNEQFF
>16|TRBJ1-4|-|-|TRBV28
TGTGCCAGCAGTAGCTGGGGCGGGCTTACTAATGAAAAACTGTTTTTT
CASSSWGGLTNEKLFF
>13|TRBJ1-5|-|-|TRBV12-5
TGTGCTAGTGGTTTGGAGGGGAACCAGCCCCAGCATTTT
CASGLEGNQPQHF